A single sample is the source of the 5 T cell receptor beta chains below, sequenced in a study of blood T cell repertoires in COVID-19 (TCRdb year 2020). Library preparation employed the immunoSEQ multiplex PCR assay. TCRdb holds this immuneACCESS table with in-frame rearrangements only. Some clones are missing; in checked studies, unresolved V genes explain under half, and the rest has no known cause. Within this sample are approximately 260,000 clones, with 80% to 90% of them counted one time only. The ten biggest clones cover roughly 10% of the sample. What was sequenced was peripheral blood. The receptors come from a woman in her 70s with COVID-19, enrolled during active disease.

The rearrangement links TRBV6-5 to TRBJ1-2, with D perhaps matching TRBD1 (6 bases). CDR3 length: 13 amino acids. CDR1 is MNHEY, CDR2 SVGAGI, per germline. The V end lost 6 bases, the J end lost 4 bases, and 12 bases lay between the germline ends. CDR3 region: CASRETGPYGYTF. The CDR3, as DNA: TGTGCCAGCAGGGAGACAGGTCCCTATGGCTACACCTTC.

This clone appeared once. This chain links TRBV6-5 with TRBJ1-6; D might be TRBD1 (5 bases). V was shortened by 7 bases and J by 7 bases, with 14 bases between the two germline ends. The CDR3 has 14 amino acids. The germline CDR1 and CDR2 sequences are MNHEY and SVGAGI. The chain's CDR3 is CASTRDGGNSPLHF. The CDR3 DNA is TGTGCCAGCACTAGAGACGGGGGGAATTCACCCCTCCACTTT.

The chain has TRBV7-2 and TRBJ2-7; the match to TRBD2 covers 10 bases. Looked up from germline, CDR1 is SGHTA and CDR2 is FQGNSA. The CDR3 is made up of 15 amino acids. The J segment lost 0 bases and the V segment lost 4 bases, leaving 3 bases of the junction unmatched. The CDR3 region is CASSSIAGGSYEQYF. The CDR3 bases are TGTGCCAGCAGCTCTATAGCGGGAGGCTCCTACGAGCAGTACTTC.

The CDR3 spells CASSQDLGLVGTGELFF. The DNA for the CDR3 is TGTGCCAGCAGCCAAGATTTGGGACTAGTCGGCACCGGGGAGCTGTTTTTT. This rearrangement joins TRBV3-1 (or the pseudogene TRBV3-2) to TRBJ2-2; 8 nucleotides align to TRBD2. V was pared by 0 bases and J by 4 bases, with 7 bases of the junction left unmatched. The CDR3 length is 17 residues. Germline V CDR1 and CDR2: LGHDT, YNNKEL (reference sequence).

This chain connects TRBV10-3 to TRBJ1-4; D remains unclear. There are 14 residues in the CDR3. V lost 6 bases to trimming and J lost 6 bases, with 14 bases between them. CDR1 is ENHRY and CDR2 is SYGVKD in the germline V gene. For the CDR3, the DNA is TGTGCCATCAGACCCGGGGTCCACGATGAAAAACTGTTTTTT. Translation gives CAIRPGVHDEKLFF.